This T cell receptor (beta chain) is drawn from a study of blood T cell repertoires in COVID-19. Original analysis: Amplification from reference gene primers served as the basis for estimated nucleated cell counts. The repertoire was sequenced with immunoSEQ multiplex PCR; TCRdb's copy has only in-frame clones and lacks some. V and J calls and clone size are as listed in that table; D and trimming were resolved from the DNA. The table records some 270,000 clones, roughly 90% of them present only once. As to this clone: Other DNA sequences in the same sample also yield this CDR3.

The CDR3 runs to 13 residues. Germline V CDR1 and CDR2: SGHRS, YFSETQ. The ends lost 7 bases at V and 1 base at J; junction bases unmatched: 4. Input material: peripheral blood. The sequence was obtained from a man over 45 with acute or convalescent COVID-19. The chain combines TRBV5-1 with TRBJ1-1, with 7 nucleotides matching TRBD1. The CDR3: CASGNRGNTEAFF. CDR3 DNA sequence: TGCGCCAGCGGAAACAGGGGGAACACTGAAGCTTTCTTT.